The rows below give T cell receptor beta chains drawn from one sample of a study of cytomegalovirus exposure and HLA in healthy donors. TCRdb's table, derived via immunoSEQ multiplex PCR, lists solely in-frame clones and lacks some. This table has 130,000 or so clones, just under 80% appearing once. The specimen sequenced was PBMCs. The source is a man aged 25-45 years in good health and CMV-seronegative. Each CDR3 is given with its conserved first and last residue. The D gene is left open where the match is weak. Only some rows state a clone size, as once, few, many or a class for expanded clones.

v_call,j_call,d_call,clone_size,cdr3_aa,cdr3_nt
TRBV2,TRBJ2-5,TRBD1,few,CASSVIGTGPYQETQYF,TGTGCCAGCAGTGTGATTGGGACAGGGCCCTACCAAGAGACCCAGTACTTC
TRBV19,TRBJ1-1,TRBD1,NA,CASSSGTGWGNMNTEAFF,TGTGCCAGTAGTTCCGGGACAGGGTGGGGAAACATGAACACTGAAGCTTTCTTT
TRBV6-1,TRBJ2-3,TRBD1,NA,CASRDREGTDTQYF,TGTGCCAGCAGGGACAGGGAAGGCACAGATACGCAGTATTTT
TRBV15,TRBJ2-3,TRBD2,few,CATSRDLAGGSDTQYF,TGTGCCACCAGCAGAGACCTAGCGGGAGGGTCAGATACGCAGTATTTT
TRBV7-9,TRBJ1-4,NA,NA,CASSPVMVRVEKLFF,TGTGCCAGCAGCCCCGTCATGGTCCGGGTGGAAAAACTGTTTTTT
TRBV5-5,TRBJ1-3,NA,few,CASSLGSTTSGNTIYF,TGTGCCAGCAGCTTGGGGAGTACCACCTCTGGAAACACCATATATTTT
TRBV6-1,TRBJ1-1,NA,few,CASSPQGFEAFF,TGTGCCAGCAGTCCTCAGGGTTTTGAAGCTTTCTTT
TRBV9,TRBJ1-4,NA,NA,CASSPREGGYEKLFF,TGTGCCAGCAGCCCCCGGGAGGGGGGATATGAAAAACTGTTTTTT
TRBV15,TRBJ2-3,NA,NA,CATSSPGDRSWRTQYF,TGTGCCACCAGCAGCCCGGGGGACCGGAGCTGGCGTACGCAGTATTTT
TRBV4-1,TRBJ2-7,NA,NA,CASSQLHGLLSSYEQYF,TGCGCCAGCAGCCAATTACATGGACTCTTAAGCTCCTACGAGCAGTACTTC
TRBV30,TRBJ2-1,NA,NA,CAWNPVAMNEQFF,TGTGCCTGGAATCCAGTAGCGATGAATGAGCAGTTCTTC
TRBV29-1,TRBJ2-5,TRBD2,NA,CSVGSLAGIQETQYF,TGCAGCGTAGGTTCCCTAGCGGGGATCCAAGAGACCCAGTACTTC
TRBV19,TRBJ2-5,NA,NA,CASSMAEQGTQYF,TGTGCCAGTAGTATGGCTGAGCAGGGGACCCAGTACTTC
TRBV6-1,TRBJ2-7,TRBD2,NA,CASSGGLAYEQYF,TGTGCCAGCAGTGGGGGACTAGCCTACGAGCAGTACTTC
TRBV27,TRBJ1-5,NA,NA,CASSLYEGNQPQHF,TGTGCCAGCAGTTTATACGAGGGCAATCAGCCCCAGCATTTT
TRBV11-2,TRBJ1-1,NA,NA,CASSFQENTEAFF,TGTGCCAGCAGCTTCCAGGAGAACACTGAAGCTTTCTTT
TRBV7-8,TRBJ2-3,TRBD2,NA,CASSFLSGGADTQYF,TGTGCCAGCAGCTTCCTTAGCGGGGGAGCAGATACGCAGTATTTT
TRBV5-8,TRBJ2-7,TRBD1,NA,CASSLRDSYYEQYF,TGTGCCAGCAGCTTGCGGGACAGTTACTACGAGCAGTACTTC
TRBV6-5,TRBJ2-5,NA,NA,CASSFRGRETQYF,TGTGCCAGCAGTTTCAGGGGAAGGGAGACCCAGTACTTC
TRBV7-9,TRBJ1-1,NA,NA,CASSLPGGSTEAFF,TGTGCCAGCAGCTTACCGGGGGGTAGCACTGAAGCTTTCTTT
TRBV5-5,TRBJ2-5,TRBD2,NA,CASSSSGAQTQYF,TGTGCCAGCAGCTCTAGCGGGGCCCAAACCCAGTACTTC
TRBV7-9,TRBJ2-3,TRBD1,NA,CASSLLDRGSTDTQYF,TGTGCCAGCAGCTTACTGGACAGGGGTAGCACAGATACGCAGTATTTT
TRBV7-8,TRBJ2-7,NA,few,CASSLQGFSYEQYF,TGTGCCAGCAGTTTACAGGGTTTCTCCTACGAGCAGTACTTC